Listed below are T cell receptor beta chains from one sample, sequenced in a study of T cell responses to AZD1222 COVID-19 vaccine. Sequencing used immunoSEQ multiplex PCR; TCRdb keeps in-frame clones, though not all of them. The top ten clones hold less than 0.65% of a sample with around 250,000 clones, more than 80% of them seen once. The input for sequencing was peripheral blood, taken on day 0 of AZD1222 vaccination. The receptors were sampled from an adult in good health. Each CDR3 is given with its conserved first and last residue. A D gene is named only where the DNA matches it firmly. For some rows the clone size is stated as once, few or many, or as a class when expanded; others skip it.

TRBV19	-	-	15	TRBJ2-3	CASRAGLAHTDTQYF	TGTGCCAGTAGGGCAGGGCTAGCCCACACAGATACGCAGTATTTT
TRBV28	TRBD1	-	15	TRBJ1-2	CASSSPAGTGFGYTF	TGTGCCAGCAGCTCCCCAGCCGGGACAGGGTTCGGCTACACCTTC
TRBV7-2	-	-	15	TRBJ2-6	CASRPGLAGANVLTF	TGTGCCAGCAGACCTGGACTCGCCGGGGCCAACGTCCTGACTTTC
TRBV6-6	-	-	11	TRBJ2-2	CASSYPGELFF	TGTGCCAGCAGTTACCCCGGGGAGCTGTTTTTT
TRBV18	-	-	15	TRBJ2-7	CASSPAPDGTYEQYF	TGTGCCAGCTCACCCGCTCCGGACGGTACCTACGAGCAGTACTTC
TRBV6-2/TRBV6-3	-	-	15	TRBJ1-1	CASSYRSGRGTEAFF	TGTGCCAGCAGTTACAGGAGCGGGCGCGGCACTGAAGCTTTCTTT
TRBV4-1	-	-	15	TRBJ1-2	CASSQEMSGHRGYTF	TGCGCCAGCAGCCAAGAAATGTCAGGGCACAGGGGCTACACCTTC
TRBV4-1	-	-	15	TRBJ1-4	CASSQSGRVVEKLFF	TGCGCCAGCAGCCAGAGTGGCCGGGTTGTTGAAAAACTGTTTTTT
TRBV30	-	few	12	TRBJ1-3	CAWSEGGNTIYF	TGTGCCTGGAGTGAAGGTGGAAACACCATATATTTT
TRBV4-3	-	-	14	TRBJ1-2	CASSQDLGGKRYTF	TGCGCCAGCAGCCAAGATCTGGGGGGAAAACGCTACACCTTC
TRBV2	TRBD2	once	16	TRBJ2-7	CASKLSLQRGRDEQYF	TGTGCCAGCAAATTGAGCCTCCAGCGGGGACGTGACGAGCAGTACTTC
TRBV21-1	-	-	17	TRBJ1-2	CASSTDPLQTWVYGYTF	TGTGCCAGCAGCACCGATCCCCTACAGACTTGGGTCTATGGCTACACCTTC
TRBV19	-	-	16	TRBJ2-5	CASSIWGQTAGETQYF	TGTGCCAGTAGTATTTGGGGTCAGACAGCTGGAGAGACCCAGTACTTC
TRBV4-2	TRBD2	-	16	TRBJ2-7	CASSHGLAGTPYEQYF	TGTGCCAGCAGCCATGGACTAGCGGGTACCCCCTACGAGCAGTACTTC
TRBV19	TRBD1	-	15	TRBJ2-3	CASTPLGDRTNTQYF	TGTGCCAGTACTCCGTTGGGGGACAGAACTAATACGCAGTATTTT
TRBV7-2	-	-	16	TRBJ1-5	CASSPLGGYSNQPQHF	TGTGCCAGCAGCCCCCTGGGGGGCTATAGCAATCAGCCCCAGCATTTT
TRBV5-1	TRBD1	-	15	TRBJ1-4	CASSIRGGFDEKLFF	TGCGCCAGCAGCATCAGGGGGGGATTTGATGAAAAACTGTTTTTT
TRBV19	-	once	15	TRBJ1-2	CASSRGSGGPYGYTF	TGTGCCAGTAGTAGGGGCAGTGGGGGACCTTATGGCTACACCTTC
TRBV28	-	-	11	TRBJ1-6	CASSANSPLHF	TGTGCCAGCAGTGCGAATTCACCCCTCCACTTT
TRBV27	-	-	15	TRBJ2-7	CASSLSARSSYEQYF	TGTGCCAGCAGTTTATCGGCCAGGAGCTCCTACGAGCAGTACTTC
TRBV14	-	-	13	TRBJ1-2	CASSQIGGGGYTF	TGTGCCAGCAGCCAAATCGGGGGAGGAGGCTACACCTTC
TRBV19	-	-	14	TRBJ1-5	CASHNQGRNQPQHF	TGTGCCAGCCACAATCAGGGGAGAAATCAGCCCCAGCATTTT
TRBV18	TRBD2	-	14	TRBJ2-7	CASSQAGGSYEQYF	TGTGCCAGCTCACAAGCGGGAGGCTCCTACGAGCAGTACTTC
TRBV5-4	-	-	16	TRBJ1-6	CASSLARGSYNSPLHF	TGTGCCAGCAGCTTGGCAAGGGGCTCCTATAATTCACCCCTCCACTTT
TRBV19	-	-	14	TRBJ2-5	CASQPGTPGETQYF	TGTGCCAGTCAACCTGGGACACCTGGGGAGACCCAGTACTTC
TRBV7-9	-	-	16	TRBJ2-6	CASRRQGVAGANVLTF	TGTGCCAGCAGACGGCAGGGCGTTGCGGGGGCCAACGTCCTGACTTTC
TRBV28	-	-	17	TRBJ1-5	CASSLGPPGLLNQPQHF	TGTGCCAGCAGTTTGGGGCCCCCGGGACTCCTAAATCAGCCCCAGCATTTT
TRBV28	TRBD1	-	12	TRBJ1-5	CASSDRVQPQHF	TGTGCCAGCAGTGACAGGGTTCAGCCCCAGCATTTT
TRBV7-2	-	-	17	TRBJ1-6	CASSSGRGSSYNSPLHF	TGTGCCAGCAGCTCAGGCCGGGGTAGCTCCTATAATTCACCCCTCCACTTT
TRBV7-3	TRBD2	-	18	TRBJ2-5	CASSPKLRATSGEETQYF	TGTGCCAGCAGCCCAAAGCTTAGGGCTACTAGCGGGGAAGAGACCCAGTACTTC
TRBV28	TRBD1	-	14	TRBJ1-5	CASSEGQINQPQHF	TGTGCCAGCAGTGAGGGACAGATAAATCAGCCCCAGCATTTT
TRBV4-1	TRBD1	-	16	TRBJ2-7	CASSRFPGQGPYEQYF	TGCGCCAGCAGCCGGTTTCCAGGACAGGGGCCCTACGAGCAGTACTTC
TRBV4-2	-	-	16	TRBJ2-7	CASSQGWGDGSYEQYF	TGTGCCAGCAGCCAAGGTTGGGGCGACGGTTCCTACGAGCAGTACTTC
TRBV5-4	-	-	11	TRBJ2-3	CASSETDTQYF	TGTGCCAGCAGCGAGACAGATACGCAGTATTTT
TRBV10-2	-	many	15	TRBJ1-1	CASLLVGRMNTEAFF	TGCGCCAGCCTTTTAGTCGGGCGGATGAACACTGAAGCTTTCTTT
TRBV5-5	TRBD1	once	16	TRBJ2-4	CASSFEQGASRNIQYF	TGTGCCAGCAGCTTTGAGCAGGGGGCATCGAGAAACATTCAGTACTTC
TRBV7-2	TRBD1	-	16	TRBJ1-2	CASSPTSGQVNYGYTF	TGTGCCAGCAGCCCGACCTCGGGACAGGTGAACTATGGCTACACCTTC
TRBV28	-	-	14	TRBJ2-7	CASSPRYMGYEQYF	TGTGCCAGCAGTCCCCGCTATATGGGGTACGAGCAGTACTTC
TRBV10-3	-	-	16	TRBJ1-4	CAISESSATDREKLFF	TGTGCCATCAGTGAGTCCAGCGCGACCGACAGAGAAAAACTGTTTTTT
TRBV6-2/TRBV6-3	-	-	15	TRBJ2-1	CASSFLSRVDNEQFF	TGTGCCAGCAGTTTTCTGAGCCGGGTAGACAATGAGCAGTTCTTC
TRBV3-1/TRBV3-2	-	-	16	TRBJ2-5	CASSPSRGKLGETQYF	TGTGCCAGCAGCCCATCCCGCGGCAAACTGGGGGAGACCCAGTACTTC
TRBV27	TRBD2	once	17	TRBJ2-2	CASSWLSGSQNTGELFF	TGTGCCAGCAGTTGGCTTAGCGGGAGCCAGAACACCGGGGAGCTGTTTTTT
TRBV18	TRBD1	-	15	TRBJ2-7	CASSRRQGTFYEQYF	TGTGCCAGCTCACGTAGACAGGGGACCTTCTACGAGCAGTACTTC
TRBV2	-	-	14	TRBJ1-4	CASRRGSTNEKLFF	TGTGCCAGCAGGAGGGGGTCAACTAATGAAAAACTGTTTTTT
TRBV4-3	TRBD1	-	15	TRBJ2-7	CASSQDSGGGYEQYF	TGCGCCAGCAGCCAAGATTCAGGGGGCGGGTACGAGCAGTACTTC
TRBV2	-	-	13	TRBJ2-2	CASGRLQTGELFF	TGTGCCAGCGGGAGACTTCAAACCGGGGAGCTGTTTTTT